The 2 T cell receptor beta chains presented below share a single source sample, sequenced in a study of CD8+CD57+ T cells in acquired aplastic anemia. Investigators profiled TCR beta VDJ and CDR3 from genomic DNA template. TCRdb processed the reads anew with MiXCR; each CDR3 protein has one entry. Of 75,000 to 100,000 distinct CDR3 sequences in the sample, about 67% were seen once. Selection for sequencing was limited to patients who had shown CD8+CD57+ cell expansion by flow cytometry. The sequencing input was sorted CD4+, CD8+, or CD8+CD57+ T cells (not recorded which) from PBMCs. Receptor source: a human donor with aplastic anemia.

The sample holds a few counts of this clonotype. The genes are TRBV7-2 and TRBJ1-1, with unresolved D. The CDR3 runs 13 residues. V shed 5 bases and J shed 2 bases, with 9 bases lying between them. CDR1 and CDR2 from the germline V gene are SGHTA and FQGNSA. The DNA of the CDR3 is TGTGCCAGCAGCGACGGAACTAACACTGAAGCTTTCTTT. It specifies CASSDGTNTEAFF.

The chain employs TRBV20-1 and TRBJ1-1; 7 nucleotides line up with TRBD1. The CDR3 has 12 residues. CDR1 DFQATT and CDR2 SNEGSKA come from the germline V gene (reference sequence). The junction had 5 bases not matched to a gene; V was cut back by 0 bases and J by 10 bases. The CDR3: CSARDPGQAAFF. In DNA, the CDR3 is TGCAGTGCTAGAGATCCCGGACAGGCAGCTTTCTTT.